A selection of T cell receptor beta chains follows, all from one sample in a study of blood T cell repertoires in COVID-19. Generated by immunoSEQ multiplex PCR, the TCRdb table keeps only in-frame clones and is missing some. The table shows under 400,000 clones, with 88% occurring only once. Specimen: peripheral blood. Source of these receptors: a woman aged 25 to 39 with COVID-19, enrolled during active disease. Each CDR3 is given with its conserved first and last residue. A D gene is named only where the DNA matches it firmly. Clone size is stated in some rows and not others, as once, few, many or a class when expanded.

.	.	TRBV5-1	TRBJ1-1	CASSLLSTEPADEAFF	TGCGCCAGCAGCTTGTTATCGACAGAGCCGGCCGATGAAGCTTTCTTT
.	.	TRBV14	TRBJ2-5	CASSQDLLATSKTQYF	TGTGCCAGCAGCCAAGATCTCCTAGCGACGTCCAAGACCCAGTACTTC
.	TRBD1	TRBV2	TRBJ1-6	CASTLGQGYNSPLHF	TGTGCCAGCACCCTAGGACAGGGCTATAATTCACCCCTCCACTTT
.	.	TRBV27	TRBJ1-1	CASRRQINTEAFF	TGTGCCAGCAGGAGACAGATAAACACTGAAGCTTTCTTT
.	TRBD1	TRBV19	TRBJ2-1	CASSPTGIEQFF	TGTGCCAGTAGCCCGACAGGGATTGAGCAGTTCTTC
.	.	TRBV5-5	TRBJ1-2	CASTPTEWGRIGYTF	TGTGCCAGCACACCAACGGAATGGGGGCGCATTGGCTACACCTTC
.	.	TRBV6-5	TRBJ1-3	CASSTSLTDTIYF	TGTGCCAGCAGTACGAGCCTGACAGACACCATATATTTT
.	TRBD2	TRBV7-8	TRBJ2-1	CASSLEASGYNEQFF	TGTGCCAGCAGCTTAGAGGCTAGCGGTTACAATGAGCAGTTCTTC
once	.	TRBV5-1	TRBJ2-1	CASSLNRGATGEQFF	TGCGCCAGCAGCTTGAATCGGGGGGCTACCGGTGAGCAGTTCTTC
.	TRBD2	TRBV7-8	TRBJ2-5	CASSPPGGQETQYF	TGTGCCAGCAGCCCCCCGGGGGGACAAGAGACCCAGTACTTC
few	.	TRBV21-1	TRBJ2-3	CARQGTDTQYF	TGTGCCAGACAGGGGACAGATACGCAGTATTTT
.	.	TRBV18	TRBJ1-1	CASSRSQALNTEAFF	TGTGCCAGCTCACGATCACAGGCCCTGAACACTGAAGCTTTCTTT
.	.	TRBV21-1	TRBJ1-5	CASPGGFAQHF	TGTGCCAGCCCTGGCGGTTTCGCCCAGCATTTT
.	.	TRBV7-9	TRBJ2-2	CASSLLNTGELFF	TGTGCCAGCAGCTTACTTAACACCGGGGAGCTGTTTTTT
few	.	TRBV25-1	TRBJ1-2	CARTVGHAGYTF	TGTGCCCGAACGGTGGGGCATGCCGGCTACACCTTC
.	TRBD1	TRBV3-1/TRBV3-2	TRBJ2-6	CASSRQGALGANVLTF	TGTGCCAGCAGCCGACAGGGGGCCCTTGGGGCCAACGTCCTGACTTTC
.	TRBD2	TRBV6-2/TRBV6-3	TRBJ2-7	CASSYGTSSYEQYF	TGTGCCAGCAGTTACGGGACTAGCTCCTACGAGCAGTACTTC
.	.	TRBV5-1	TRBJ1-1	CASSPGSLNTEAFF	TGCGCCAGCAGCCCGGGATCCTTGAACACTGAAGCTTTCTTT
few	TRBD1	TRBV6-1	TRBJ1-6	CASSDLDREGSPLHF	TGTGCCAGCAGTGACCTGGACAGGGAAGGTTCACCCCTCCACTTT
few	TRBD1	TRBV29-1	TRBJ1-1	CSVERGDSYEAFF	TGCAGCGTTGAAAGGGGGGACAGTTATGAAGCTTTCTTT
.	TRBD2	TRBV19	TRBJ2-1	CASIRTSGGVSSYNEQFF	TGTGCCAGTATCCGGACTAGCGGGGGGGTGAGCTCCTACAATGAGCAGTTCTTC
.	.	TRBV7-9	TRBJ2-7	CASSLGTTYEQYF	TGTGCCAGCAGCTTAGGAACTACCTACGAGCAGTACTTC
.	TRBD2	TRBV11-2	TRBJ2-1	CASSLRSAGVYNEQFF	TGTGCCAGCAGCCTTCGGTCTGCGGGGGTATACAATGAGCAGTTCTTC